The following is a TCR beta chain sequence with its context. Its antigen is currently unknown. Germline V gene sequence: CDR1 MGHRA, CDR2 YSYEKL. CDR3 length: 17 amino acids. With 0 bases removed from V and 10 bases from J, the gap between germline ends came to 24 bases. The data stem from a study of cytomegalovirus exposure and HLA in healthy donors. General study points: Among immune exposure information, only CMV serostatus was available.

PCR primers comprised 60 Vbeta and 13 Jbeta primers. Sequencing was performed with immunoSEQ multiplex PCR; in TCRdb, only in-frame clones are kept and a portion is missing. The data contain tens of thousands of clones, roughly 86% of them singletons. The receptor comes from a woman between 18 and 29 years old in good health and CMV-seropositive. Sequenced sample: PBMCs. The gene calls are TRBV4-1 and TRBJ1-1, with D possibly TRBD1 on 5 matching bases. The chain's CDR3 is CASSQEQAIGTSRGAFF. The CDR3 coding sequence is TGCGCCAGCAGCCAAGAGCAAGCAATCGGGACCTCGCGGGGAGCTTTCTTT.